This T cell receptor beta chain derives from a study of CD8+ T cells in alopecia areata. Background on the study: Tofacitinib was given for 6 to 18 months, then stopped for 6 months. General study findings and limits: Expanded CD8+ clones among the top 100, as well as scalp clonality, were significantly decreased by tofacitinib. Scalp samples also contribute reads from the resident alphabeta T cells found in normal skin.

The sample holds one count of this clone. Its antigen is currently unknown. This sample's treatment: oral pan-JAK inhibitor, 5-10 mg twice daily. Sorting of PBMCs yielded the CD4+ and CD8+ T cells. Sequencing templates came from extracted RNA that was reverse transcribed into cDNA. Only in-frame clones appear in the TCRdb table, and some are missing; sequencing was by immunoSEQ multiplex PCR. The profile shows around 120,000 clones, over 60% of them singletons. This CDR3 is built from 15 residues. V was trimmed by 1 base and J by 3 bases, leaving 13 bases between them. In germline, CDR1 is MGHRA, CDR2 YSYEKL.

Material: CD4+ T cells sorted from blood, obtained at week 4, from a patient treated with tofacitinib. The chain has TRBV4-1 and TRBJ2-7; TRBD2 might be the D (5 bases). The source of this sequence is a human donor with alopecia areata. The CDR3 is CASSQAGGSFYEQYF. The DNA for the CDR3 is TGCGCCAGCAGCCAAGCCGGAGGATCCTTCTACGAGCAGTACTTC.